One and the same sample provided the 12 T cell receptor beta chains below, sequenced in a study of cytomegalovirus exposure and HLA in healthy donors. Researchers ran the PCR with 60 Vbeta and 13 Jbeta primers. Sequenced by immunoSEQ multiplex PCR; TCRdb stores in-frame clones only, minus some. This table holds some 120,000 clones, around three quarters found once. Material for sequencing was PBMCs. These TCRs come from a male donor in good health and CMV-seronegative.

The CDR3: CASRRGNRAYEQYF. The CDR3 DNA is TGTGCCAGCAGAAGGGGAAATAGGGCCTACGAGCAGTACTTC. The chain combines TRBV6-5 with TRBJ2-7; maybe TRBD1 (5 bases). V lost 6 bases and J lost 2, with 14 bases in between. The CDR3 runs to 14 residues. Germline V lookup: CDR1 MNHEY, CDR2 SVGAGI.

J is TRBJ1-1 and V is TRBV9, with 10 bases that match TRBD1. This CDR3 comprises 15 residues. Trimming at V came to 3 bases and at J to 7 bases, leaving 9 bases not matched to a gene. The germline V gene has CDR1 SGDLS and CDR2 YYNGEE. In DNA, the CDR3 is TGTGCCAGCAGCGGCATAGACAGGGGGCGAAATGAAGCTTTCTTT. Protein sequence: CASSGIDRGRNEAFF.

Written as DNA, the CDR3 is TGTGCCTACCGGACAGGCCTCTATGGCTACACCTTC. Translation gives CAYRTGLYGYTF. The chain combines TRBV30 with TRBJ1-2, with 7 nucleotides matching TRBD1. Germline V CDR1 and CDR2: GTSNPN, SVGIG (reference sequence). The CDR3 consists of 12 residues. J lost 4 bases, V lost 7 bases, and 6 bases had no gene match.

This sequence joins TRBV5-6 and TRBJ1-3; 10 positions agree with TRBD1. This CDR3 comprises 16 residues. After removal of 3 bases from V and 2 bases from J, the junction contained 5 bases not matched to a gene. CDR1 is SGHDT and CDR2 is YYEEEE in the germline V gene. In DNA, the CDR3 is TGTGCCAGCAGCTCCTTAGGGACAGGGGCTGGAAACACCATATATTTT. This codes for CASSSLGTGAGNTIYF. Using reference TRBV5-6 and TRBJ1-3 for the parts outside the CDR3, the full variable domain is DAGVTQSPTHLIKTRGQQVTLRCSPKSGHDTVSWYQQALGQGPQFIFQYYEEEERQRGNFPDRFSGHQFPNYSSELNVNALLLGDSALYLCASSSLGTGAGNTIYFGEGSWLTVV.

The chain couples TRBV9 to TRBJ2-1; 8 positions match TRBD1. This CDR3 region has 15 residues. CDR1 SGDLS and CDR2 YYNGEE come from the germline V gene. Trimming removed 3 bases from V and 6 bases from J; junction bases left unmatched: 8. The CDR3 here is CASSATTGESNEQFF. The CDR3 DNA reads as TGTGCCAGCAGCGCCACGACAGGGGAGAGCAATGAGCAGTTCTTC.

V usage is TRBV7-2 and J usage is TRBJ2-7; possible D gene TRBD1, 5 bases. V lost 4 bases and J lost 0, with 22 bases in between. The CDR3 covers 18 residues. Looked up from germline, CDR1 is SGHTA and CDR2 is FQGNSA. The DNA for the CDR3 is TGTGCCAGCAGCTCTAGGGTGTCGGTGGGGCCTTTCTCCTACGAGCAGTACTTC. This sequence encodes CASSSRVSVGPFSYEQYF.

The genes are TRBV15 and TRBJ1-2, with D tentatively TRBD1 (5 bases). In germline, CDR1 is LNHNV, CDR2 YYDKDF (reference sequence). The CDR3 runs 14 residues. The V and J ends lost 0 bases and 3 bases respectively, with 8 bases between them. Here the CDR3 DNA reads TGTGCCACCAGCAGAGATAGGGGTCACTATGGCTACACCTTC. Its translation is CATSRDRGHYGYTF.

This clone was observed a handful of times. The chain combines TRBV11-2 with TRBJ2-1, with a possible D match to TRBD2 (6 bases). Trimming took off 5 bases at V and 1 base at J, with 15 bases between the two ends. Germline CDR1 and CDR2: SGHAT and FQNNGV. The CDR3 spans 16 residues. The CDR3 region has the DNA TGTGCCAGCAGCCCCTGGGGGACTCGATCCTACAATGAGCAGTTCTTC. Protein sequence: CASSPWGTRSYNEQFF.

The chain combines TRBV7-2 with TRBJ2-1, with unresolved D. Germline V gene data show CDR1 as SGHTA and CDR2 as FQGNSA. V was pared by 3 bases and J by 2 bases, with 5 bases between. This CDR3 comprises 13 residues. This CDR3 reads CASSLQAYNEQFF. The DNA for the CDR3 is TGTGCCAGCAGCTTGCAGGCCTACAATGAGCAGTTCTTC.

The chain has TRBV7-2 and TRBJ2-7; 8 nucleotides align to TRBD1. Germline loops: CDR1 SGHTA, CDR2 FQGNSA. The CDR3 runs to 14 residues. The V segment lost 2 bases and the J segment 6 bases; nucleotides outside the gene matches: 6. The CDR3, as DNA: TGTGCCAGCAGCTTACTAGGACAGGGAACCGAGCAGTACTTC. This translates into CASSLLGQGTEQYF.

The gene calls are TRBV4-1 and TRBJ1-5, with 7 bases lining up with TRBD1. V lost 2 bases to trimming and J lost 0 bases; unmatched junction nucleotides: 7. Germline V gene sequence: CDR1 MGHRA, CDR2 YSYEKL. The CDR3 sequence is 17 residues long. CDR3 DNA: TGCGCCAGCAGCCAAACACGAGGGACAGTTAGCAATCAGCCCCAGCATTTT. It specifies CASSQTRGTVSNQPQHF.

The chain uses TRBV19 and TRBJ1-1; D remains ambiguous. Trimming removed 6 bases from V and 1 base from J, with 12 bases in between. There are 14 residues in the CDR3. CDR1 and CDR2 (germline): LNHDA, SQIVND (reference sequence). The CDR3 here is CASSLGQANTEAFF. DNA of the CDR3: TGTGCCAGTAGCCTTGGGCAGGCGAACACTGAAGCTTTCTTT.